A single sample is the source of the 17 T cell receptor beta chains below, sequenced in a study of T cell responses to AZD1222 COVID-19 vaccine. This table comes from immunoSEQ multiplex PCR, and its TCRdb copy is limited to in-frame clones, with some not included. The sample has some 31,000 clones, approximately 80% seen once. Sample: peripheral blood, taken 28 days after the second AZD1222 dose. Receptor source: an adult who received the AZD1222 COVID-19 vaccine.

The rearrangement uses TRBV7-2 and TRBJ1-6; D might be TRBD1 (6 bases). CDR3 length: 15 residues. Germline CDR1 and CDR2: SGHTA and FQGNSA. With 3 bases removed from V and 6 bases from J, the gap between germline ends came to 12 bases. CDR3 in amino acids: CASSFLGGFNSPLHF. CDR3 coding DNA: TGTGCCAGCAGCTTCCTAGGGGGATTTAATTCACCCCTCCACTTT. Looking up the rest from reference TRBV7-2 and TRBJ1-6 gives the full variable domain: GAGVSQSPSNKVTEKGKDVELRCDPISGHTALYWYRQSLGQGLEFLIYFQGNSAPDKSGLPSDRFSAERTGGSVSTLTIQRTQQEDSAVYLCASSFLGGFNSPLHFGNGTRLTVT.

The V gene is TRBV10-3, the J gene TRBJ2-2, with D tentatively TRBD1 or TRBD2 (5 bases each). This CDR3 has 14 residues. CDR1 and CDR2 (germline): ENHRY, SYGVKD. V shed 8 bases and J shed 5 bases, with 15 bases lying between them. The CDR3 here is CAIRRDGGTGELFF. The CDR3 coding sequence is TGTGCCATCCGACGGGACGGCGGGACCGGGGAGCTGTTTTTT.

Here the CDR3 reads CASNQGALSGNTIYF. In DNA, the CDR3 is TGTGCCAGCAATCAGGGGGCCCTCTCTGGAAACACCATATATTTT. This chain links TRBV2 with TRBJ1-3; 8 nucleotides agree with TRBD1. The CDR3 has 15 residues. Unmatched junction bases numbered 5, after V lost 7 bases and J lost 0 bases. The germline V gene has CDR1 SNHLY and CDR2 FYNNEI.

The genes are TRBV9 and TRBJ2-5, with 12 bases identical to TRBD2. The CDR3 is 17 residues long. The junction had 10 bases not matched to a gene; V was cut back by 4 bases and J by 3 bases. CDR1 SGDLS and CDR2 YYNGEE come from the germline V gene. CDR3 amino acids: CASSPWTSGDFKETQYF. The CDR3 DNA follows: TGTGCCAGCAGCCCCTGGACTAGCGGGGATTTCAAAGAGACCCAGTACTTC.

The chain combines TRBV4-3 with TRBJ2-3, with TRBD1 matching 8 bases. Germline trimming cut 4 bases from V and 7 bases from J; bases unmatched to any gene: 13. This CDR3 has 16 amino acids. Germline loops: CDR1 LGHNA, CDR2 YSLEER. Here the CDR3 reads CASSLDRGPSVYTQYF. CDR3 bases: TGCGCCAGCAGCCTAGACAGGGGACCTTCGGTGTATACGCAGTATTTT.

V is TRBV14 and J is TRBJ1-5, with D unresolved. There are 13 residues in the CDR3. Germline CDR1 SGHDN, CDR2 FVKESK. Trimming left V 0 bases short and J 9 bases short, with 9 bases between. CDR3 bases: TGTGCCAGCAGCCAAGATCGCAGGTCGCCCCAGCATTTT. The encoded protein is CASSQDRRSPQHF.

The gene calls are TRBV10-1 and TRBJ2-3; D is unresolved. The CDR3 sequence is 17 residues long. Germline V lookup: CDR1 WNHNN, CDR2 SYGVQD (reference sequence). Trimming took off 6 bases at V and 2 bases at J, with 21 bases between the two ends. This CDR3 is CASRPSGVGPTTDTQYF. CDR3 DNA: TGCGCCAGCAGACCATCTGGGGTCGGGCCCACCACAGATACGCAGTATTTT.

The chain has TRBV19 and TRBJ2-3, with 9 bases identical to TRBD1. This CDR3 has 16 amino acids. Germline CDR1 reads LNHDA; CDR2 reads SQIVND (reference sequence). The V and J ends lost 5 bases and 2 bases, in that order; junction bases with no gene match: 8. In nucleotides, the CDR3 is TGTGCCAGTAGTCGTCCCGGGACAGGGCACACAGATACGCAGTATTTT. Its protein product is CASSRPGTGHTDTQYF.

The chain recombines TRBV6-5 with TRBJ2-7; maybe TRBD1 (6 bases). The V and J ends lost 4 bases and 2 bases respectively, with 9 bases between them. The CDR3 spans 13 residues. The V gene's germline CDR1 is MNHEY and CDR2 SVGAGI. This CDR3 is CASSWAGAYEQYV. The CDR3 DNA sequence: TGTGCCAGCAGTTGGGCAGGGGCCTACGAGCAGTACGTC.

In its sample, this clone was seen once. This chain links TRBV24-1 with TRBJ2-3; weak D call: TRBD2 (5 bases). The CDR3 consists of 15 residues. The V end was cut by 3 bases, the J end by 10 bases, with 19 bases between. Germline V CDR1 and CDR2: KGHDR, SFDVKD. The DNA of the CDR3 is TGTGCCACCAGTGATGCCCGAAGCACGGGGAATGCGCAGTATTTT. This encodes CATSDARSTGNAQYF.

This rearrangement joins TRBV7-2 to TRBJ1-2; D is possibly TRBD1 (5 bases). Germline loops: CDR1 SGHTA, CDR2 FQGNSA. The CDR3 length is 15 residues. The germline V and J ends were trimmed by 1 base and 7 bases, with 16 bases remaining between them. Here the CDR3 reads CASSLGPGADPGYTF. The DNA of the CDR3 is TGTGCCAGCAGCTTAGGGCCTGGGGCAGATCCTGGCTACACCTTC.

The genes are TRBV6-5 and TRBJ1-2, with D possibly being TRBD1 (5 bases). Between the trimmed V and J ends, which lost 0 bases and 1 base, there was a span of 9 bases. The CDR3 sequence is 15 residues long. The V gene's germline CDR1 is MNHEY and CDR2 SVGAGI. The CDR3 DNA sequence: TGTGCCAGCAGTTACTCGTGGGGGAATAACTATGGCTACACCTTC. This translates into CASSYSWGNNYGYTF.

The CDR3 protein is CASGTGGTGELFF. DNA for the CDR3: TGCGCCAGCGGGACAGGGGGCACCGGGGAGCTGTTTTTT. The rearrangement links TRBV5-1 to TRBJ2-2; the match to TRBD1 covers 11 bases. CDR1 SGHRS and CDR2 YFSETQ come from the germline V gene. This CDR3 comprises 13 residues. The V and J ends lost 7 bases and 4 bases, in that order; junction bases with no gene match: 0.

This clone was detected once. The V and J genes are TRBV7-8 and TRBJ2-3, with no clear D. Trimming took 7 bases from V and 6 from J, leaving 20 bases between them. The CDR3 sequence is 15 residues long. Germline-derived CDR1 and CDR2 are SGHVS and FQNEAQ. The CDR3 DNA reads TGTGCCAGCACCCAAAGTGGTAACCCTGAGGATACGCAGTATTTT. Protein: CASTQSGNPEDTQYF.

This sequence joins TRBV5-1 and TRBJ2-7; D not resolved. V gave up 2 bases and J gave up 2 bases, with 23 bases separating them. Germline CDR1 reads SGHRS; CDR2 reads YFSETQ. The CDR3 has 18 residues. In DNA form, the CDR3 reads TGCGCCAGCAGCTTTAAAACCCGAAAGGGTTGTACACCCTACGAGCAGTACGTC. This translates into CASSFKTRKGCTPYEQYV.

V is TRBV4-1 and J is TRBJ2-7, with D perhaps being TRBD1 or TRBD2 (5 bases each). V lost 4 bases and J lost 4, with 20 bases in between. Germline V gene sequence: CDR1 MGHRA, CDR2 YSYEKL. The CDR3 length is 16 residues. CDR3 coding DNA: TGCGCCAGCAGCCCTATATCCCCGGGACGGACATACGAGCAGTACTTC. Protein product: CASSPISPGRTYEQYF.

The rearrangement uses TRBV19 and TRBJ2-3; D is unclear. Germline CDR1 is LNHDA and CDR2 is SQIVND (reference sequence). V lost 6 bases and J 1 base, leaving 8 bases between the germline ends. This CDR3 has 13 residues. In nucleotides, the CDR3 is TGTGCCAGTAGACCCGCAGGCACAGATACGCAGTATTTT. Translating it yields CASRPAGTDTQYF. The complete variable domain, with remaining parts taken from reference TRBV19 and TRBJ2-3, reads DGGITQSPKYLFRKEGQNVTLSCEQNLNHDAMYWYRQDPGQGLRLIYYSQIVNDFQKGDIAEGYSVSREKKESFPLTVTSAQKNPTAFYLCASRPAGTDTQYFGPGTRLTVL.